This TCR beta chain is from a study of cytomegalovirus exposure and HLA in healthy donors. V was pared by 8 bases and J by 5 bases, with 4 bases of the junction left unmatched. The CDR3 extends over 12 amino acids. The V gene's germline CDR1 is SNHLY and CDR2 FYNNEI. The PCR contained 60 Vbeta and 13 Jbeta primers. The assay was immunoSEQ multiplex PCR, and TCRdb's table has in-frame clones only and misses some. The sample consists of about 170,000 clones, 82% of them appearing once. Healthy bone marrow donors made up the cohort. The sequence was obtained from a male donor in good health and CMV-seronegative. The source material was PBMCs. The rearrangement links TRBV2 to TRBJ2-7; 9 bases agree with TRBD1. DNA of the CDR3: TGTGCCAGCGGGACAGGGTTCGACGAGCAGTACTTC. Its protein product is CASGTGFDEQYF.